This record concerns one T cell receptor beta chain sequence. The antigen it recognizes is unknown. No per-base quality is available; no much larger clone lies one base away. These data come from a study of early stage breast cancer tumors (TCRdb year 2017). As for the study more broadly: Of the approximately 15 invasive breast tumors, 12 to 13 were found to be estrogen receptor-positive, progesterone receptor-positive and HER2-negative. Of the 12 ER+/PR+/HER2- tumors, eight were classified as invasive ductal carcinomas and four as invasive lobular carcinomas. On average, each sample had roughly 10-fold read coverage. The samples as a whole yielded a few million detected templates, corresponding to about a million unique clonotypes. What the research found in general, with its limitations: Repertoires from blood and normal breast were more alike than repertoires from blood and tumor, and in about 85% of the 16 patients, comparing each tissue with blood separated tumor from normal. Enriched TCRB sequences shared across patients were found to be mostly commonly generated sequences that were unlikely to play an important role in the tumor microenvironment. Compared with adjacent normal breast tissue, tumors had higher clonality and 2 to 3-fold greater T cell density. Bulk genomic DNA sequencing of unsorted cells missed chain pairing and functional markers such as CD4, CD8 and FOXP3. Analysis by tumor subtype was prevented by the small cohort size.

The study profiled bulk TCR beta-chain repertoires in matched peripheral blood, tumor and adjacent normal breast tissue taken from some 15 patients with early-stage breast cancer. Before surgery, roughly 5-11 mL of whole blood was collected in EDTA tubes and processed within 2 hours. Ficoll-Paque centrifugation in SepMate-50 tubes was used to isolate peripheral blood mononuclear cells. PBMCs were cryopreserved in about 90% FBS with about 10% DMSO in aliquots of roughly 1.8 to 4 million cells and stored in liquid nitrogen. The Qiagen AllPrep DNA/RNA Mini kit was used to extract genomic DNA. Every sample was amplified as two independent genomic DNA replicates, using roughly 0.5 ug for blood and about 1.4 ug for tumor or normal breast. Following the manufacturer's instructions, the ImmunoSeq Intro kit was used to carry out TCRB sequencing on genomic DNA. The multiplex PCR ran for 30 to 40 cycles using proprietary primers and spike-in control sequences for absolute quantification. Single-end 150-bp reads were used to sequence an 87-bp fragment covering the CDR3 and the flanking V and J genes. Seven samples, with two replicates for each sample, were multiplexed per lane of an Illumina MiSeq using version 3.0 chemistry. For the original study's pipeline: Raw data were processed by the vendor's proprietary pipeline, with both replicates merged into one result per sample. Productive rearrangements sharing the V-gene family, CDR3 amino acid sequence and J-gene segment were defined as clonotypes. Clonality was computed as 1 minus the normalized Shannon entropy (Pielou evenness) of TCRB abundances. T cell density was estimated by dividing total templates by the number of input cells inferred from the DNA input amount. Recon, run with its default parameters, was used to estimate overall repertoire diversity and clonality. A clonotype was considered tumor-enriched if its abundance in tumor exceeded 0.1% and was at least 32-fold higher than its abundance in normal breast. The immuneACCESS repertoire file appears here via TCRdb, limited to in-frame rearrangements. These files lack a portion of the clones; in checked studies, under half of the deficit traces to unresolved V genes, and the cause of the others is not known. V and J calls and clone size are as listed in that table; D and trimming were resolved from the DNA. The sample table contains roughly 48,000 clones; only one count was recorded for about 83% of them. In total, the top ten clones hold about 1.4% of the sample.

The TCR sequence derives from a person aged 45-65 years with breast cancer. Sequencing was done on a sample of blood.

The CDR3 protein is CASSLVPGQGGGYTF. The bases are TGTGCCAGCAGCCTCGTCCCGGGACAGGGGGGTGGCTACACCTTC. This chain joins TRBV7-2 to TRBJ1-2; 11 bases in between match TRBD1. CDR1 and CDR2, per the germline V gene, are SGHTA and FQGNSA. From the cysteine through the phenylalanine, the CDR3 covers 15 amino acids. The CDR3 DNA has 45 bases and is translated from base 1. Trimming accounts for 5 bases at V and 7 bases at J, while the number of junction bases matched to no gene is 9.